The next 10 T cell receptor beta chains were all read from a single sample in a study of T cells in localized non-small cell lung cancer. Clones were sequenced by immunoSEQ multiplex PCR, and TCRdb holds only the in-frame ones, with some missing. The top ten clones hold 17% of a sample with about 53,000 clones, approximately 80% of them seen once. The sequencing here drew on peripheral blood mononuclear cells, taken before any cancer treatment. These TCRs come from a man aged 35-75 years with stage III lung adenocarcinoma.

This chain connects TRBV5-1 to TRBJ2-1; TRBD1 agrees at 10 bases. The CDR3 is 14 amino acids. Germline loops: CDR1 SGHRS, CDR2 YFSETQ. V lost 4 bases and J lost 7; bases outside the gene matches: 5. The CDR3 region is CASSPGQGINEQFF. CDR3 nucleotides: TGCGCCAGCAGCCCGGGACAGGGGATAAATGAGCAGTTCTTC.

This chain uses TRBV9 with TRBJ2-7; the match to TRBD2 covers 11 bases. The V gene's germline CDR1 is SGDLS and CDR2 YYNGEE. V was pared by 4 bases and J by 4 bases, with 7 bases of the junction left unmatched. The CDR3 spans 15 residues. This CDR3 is CASSLTGTSGYEQYF. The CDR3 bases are TGTGCCAGCAGCCTCACCGGGACTAGCGGTTACGAGCAGTACTTC.

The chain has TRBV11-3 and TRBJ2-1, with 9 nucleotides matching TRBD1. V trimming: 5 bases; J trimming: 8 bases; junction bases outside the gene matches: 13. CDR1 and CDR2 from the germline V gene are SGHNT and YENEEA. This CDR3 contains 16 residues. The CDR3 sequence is CASSEEGDRVLHEQFF. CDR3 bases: TGTGCCAGCAGCGAGGAAGGGGACAGGGTTTTGCATGAGCAGTTCTTC.

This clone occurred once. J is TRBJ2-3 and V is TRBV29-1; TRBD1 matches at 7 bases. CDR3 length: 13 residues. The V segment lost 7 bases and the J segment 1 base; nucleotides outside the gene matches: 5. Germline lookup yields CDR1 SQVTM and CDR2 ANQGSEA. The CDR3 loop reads CSADQGGTDTQYF. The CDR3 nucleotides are TGCAGCGCTGACCAGGGGGGCACAGATACGCAGTATTTT.

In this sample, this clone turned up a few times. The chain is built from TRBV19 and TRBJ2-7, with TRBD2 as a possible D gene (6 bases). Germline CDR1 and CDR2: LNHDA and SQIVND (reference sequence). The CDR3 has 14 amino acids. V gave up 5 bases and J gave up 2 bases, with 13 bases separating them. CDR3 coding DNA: TGTGCCAGTAGTTCTGGCGGGGTTACCTACGAGCAGTACTTC. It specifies CASSSGGVTYEQYF.

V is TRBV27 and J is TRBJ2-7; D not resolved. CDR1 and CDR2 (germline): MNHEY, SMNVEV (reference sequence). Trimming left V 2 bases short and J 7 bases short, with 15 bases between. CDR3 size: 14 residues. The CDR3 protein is CASSLPGPIGEQYF. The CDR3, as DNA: TGTGCCAGCAGTTTACCCGGGCCTATAGGTGAGCAGTACTTC.

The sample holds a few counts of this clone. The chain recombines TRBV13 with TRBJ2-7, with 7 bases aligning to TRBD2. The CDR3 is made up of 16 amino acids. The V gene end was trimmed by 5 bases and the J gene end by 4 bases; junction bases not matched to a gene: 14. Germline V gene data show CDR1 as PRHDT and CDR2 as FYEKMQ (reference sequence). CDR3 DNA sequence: TGTGCCAGCAGCCAGCGTCGAGCGGGAAACCCTTACGAGCAGTACTTC. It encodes CASSQRRAGNPYEQYF.

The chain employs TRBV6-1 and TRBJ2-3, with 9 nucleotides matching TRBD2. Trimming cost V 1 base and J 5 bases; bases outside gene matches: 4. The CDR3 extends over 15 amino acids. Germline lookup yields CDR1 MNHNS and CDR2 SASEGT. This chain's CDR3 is CASSEGGRARDTQYF. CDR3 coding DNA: TGTGCCAGCAGTGAAGGCGGGAGGGCCAGAGATACGCAGTATTTT.

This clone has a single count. CDR3 residues: CASRAEAANTEAFF. For the CDR3, the DNA is TGCGCCAGCAGGGCCGAGGCGGCAAACACTGAAGCTTTCTTT. The chain has TRBV5-1 and TRBJ1-1; D unresolved. CDR1 SGHRS and CDR2 YFSETQ come from the germline V gene. V was pared by 5 bases and J by 2 bases, with 13 bases between. The CDR3 is made up of 14 amino acids.

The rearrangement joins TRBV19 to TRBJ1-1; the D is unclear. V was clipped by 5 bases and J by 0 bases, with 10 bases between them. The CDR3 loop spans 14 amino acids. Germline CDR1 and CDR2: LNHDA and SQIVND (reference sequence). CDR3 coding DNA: TGTGCCAGTAGTCCCCGTGGAGTGAACACTGAAGCTTTCTTT. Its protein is CASSPRGVNTEAFF. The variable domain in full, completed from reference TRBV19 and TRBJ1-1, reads DGGITQSPKYLFRKEGQNVTLSCEQNLNHDAMYWYRQDPGQGLRLIYYSQIVNDFQKGDIAEGYSVSREKKESFPLTVTSAQKNPTAFYLCASSPRGVNTEAFFGQGTRLTVV.